This T cell receptor beta chain was profiled in a study of T cell responses to AZD1222 COVID-19 vaccine. Repertoires were generated with immunoSEQ multiplex PCR, while TCRdb's copy carries only in-frame clones and drops some. The table includes some 150,000 clones, over 75% detected once. The sample was peripheral blood, taken on day 0 of AZD1222 vaccination. The TCR was taken from an adult in good health.

For the CDR3, the DNA is TGTGCCAGCAGCCAGATAATTCGGGCTCACTATGGCTACACCTTC. Translated, it gives CASSQIIRAHYGYTF. The rearrangement joins TRBV7-9 to TRBJ1-2; D gene unclear. The CDR3 runs to 15 residues. V gave up 5 bases and J gave up 3 bases, with 16 bases separating them. Per germline, CDR1 SEHNR and CDR2 FQNEAQ (reference sequence).